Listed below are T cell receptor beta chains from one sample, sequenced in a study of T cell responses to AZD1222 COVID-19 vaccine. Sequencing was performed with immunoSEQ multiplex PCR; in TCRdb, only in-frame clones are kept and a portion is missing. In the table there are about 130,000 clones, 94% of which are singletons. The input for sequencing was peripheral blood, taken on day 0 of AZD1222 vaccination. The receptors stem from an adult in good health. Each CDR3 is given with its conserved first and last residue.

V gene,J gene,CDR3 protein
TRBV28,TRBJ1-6,CASSRGGNSPLHF
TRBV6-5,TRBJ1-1,CASRTEGPGGRAFF
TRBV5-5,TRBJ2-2,CASSFGLAGADGELFF
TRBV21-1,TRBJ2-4,CASSKLGTSGSGGIQYF
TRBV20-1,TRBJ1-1,CSAQDRATFF
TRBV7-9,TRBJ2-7,CASSLTVGGNEQYF
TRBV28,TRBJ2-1,CASSSPRTSGRGSHEQFF
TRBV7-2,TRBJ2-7,CASSLKGGFSYEQYF
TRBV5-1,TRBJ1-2,CASSLTGQGNYGYTF
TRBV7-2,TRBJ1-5,CASSLTDRGYNQPQHF
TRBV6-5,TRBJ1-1,CASSYGAQEAFF
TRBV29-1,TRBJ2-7,CSVPGTATYEQYF
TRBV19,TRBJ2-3,CASSMRANTDTQYF
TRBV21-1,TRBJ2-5,CASSKVVTGGETQYF
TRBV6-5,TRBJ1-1,CASSAGGNTEAFF
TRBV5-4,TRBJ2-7,CASTRDIASYEQYF
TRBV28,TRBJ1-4,CASSLSQVELFF
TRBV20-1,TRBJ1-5,CSARRGQPQHF
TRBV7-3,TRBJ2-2,CASGAAGGPGELFF
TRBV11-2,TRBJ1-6,CASSSARTGAFNSPLHF
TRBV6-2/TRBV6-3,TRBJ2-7,CASSSETGVVYEQYF
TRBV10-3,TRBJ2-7,CAISAPTSGRYEQYF
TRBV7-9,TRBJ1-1,CASSPYEAFF
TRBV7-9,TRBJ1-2,CASSPEEYRAGYTF
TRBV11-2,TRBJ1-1,CASSSSGGWNTEAFF
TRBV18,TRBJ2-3,CASSPPSSGPRDTQYF
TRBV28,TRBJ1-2,CASSTTGQLLGGYTF
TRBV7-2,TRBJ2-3,CASSLAELNTQYF
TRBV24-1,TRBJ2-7,CATAGTGTYEQYF
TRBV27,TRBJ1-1,CASSFDGQNTEAFF
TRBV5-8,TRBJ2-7,CASSLGGNHYEQYF
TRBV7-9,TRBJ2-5,CASSLVSVGTQYF
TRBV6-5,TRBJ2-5,CASRWEGTQYF
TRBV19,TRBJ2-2,CACRGGRVAGELFF
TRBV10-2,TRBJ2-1,CASSEGFEYNEQFF
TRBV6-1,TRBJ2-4,CASSELGGGQYF
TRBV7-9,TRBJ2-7,CASSLAARERDEQYF
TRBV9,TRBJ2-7,CASSVEAGGGYEQYF
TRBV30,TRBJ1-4,CAWSQKPGQGALNEKLFF
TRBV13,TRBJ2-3,CASSLGQRDTQYF
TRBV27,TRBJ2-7,CASSFRTGRQYEQYF
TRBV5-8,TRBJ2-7,CASSSVDYYEQYF
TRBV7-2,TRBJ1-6,CASSLQGSVSPLHF
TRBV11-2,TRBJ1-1,CASTSTYRGGDTEAFF
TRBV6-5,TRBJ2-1,CASGGAGGYNEQFF
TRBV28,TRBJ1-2,CASTSLRTPRGYF